Following are 30 T cell receptor beta chains from one sample sequenced in a study of PD-1 blockade in classical Hodgkin lymphoma. All patients experienced relapse after autologous stem cell transplantation, and brentuximab vedotin exposure was variable. Sequencing used immunoSEQ multiplex PCR; TCRdb keeps in-frame clones, though not all of them. The table includes tens of thousands of clones, 80% to 90% detected once. The sample consisted of peripheral blood mononuclear cells (PBMCs), taken at baseline. Receptor source: a human donor with classical Hodgkin lymphoma.

This clone came up a few times. The chain links TRBV9 to TRBJ1-1; TRBD1 matches at 7 bases. CDR3 length equals 15 residues. Germline V CDR1 and CDR2: SGDLS, YYNGEE. With 2 bases clipped from V and 2 bases from J, the junction kept 6 bases outside the gene matches. CDR3 DNA: TGTGCCAGCAGCGTCTCGACAGGGACTAACACTGAAGCTTTCTTT. Translation: CASSVSTGTNTEAFF.

The chain carries TRBV12-2 and TRBJ2-7; the D call TRBD2 from the table was never checked on the DNA. TRBV12-2 represents a pseudogene. CDR3 length: 19 amino acids. The CDR3 bases are TGTGCAAGTCGCCCATCGGTAGAGACGGGGGAGGAGGTGTTCTACGAGCAGTACTTC. Translating gives CASRPSVETGEEVFYEQYF.

V usage is TRBV2 and J usage is TRBJ2-2; the match to TRBD1 covers 7 bases. The CDR3 covers 15 residues. With V trimmed by 11 bases and J by 5 bases, 14 bases remained unmatched. Looked up from germline, CDR1 is SNHLY and CDR2 is FYNNEI. CDR3 sequence reads: CASGPRTGVTGELFF. CDR3 sequence (DNA): TGTGCCTCCGGCCCCAGGACAGGAGTAACCGGGGAGCTGTTTTTT. The variable domain in full, completed from reference TRBV2 and TRBJ2-2, reads EPEVTQTPSHQVTQMGQEVILRCVPISNHLYFYWYRQILGQKVEFLVSFYNNEISEKSEIFDDQFSVERPDGSNFTLKIRSTKLEDSAMYFCASGPRTGVTGELFFGEGSRLTVL.

The chain has TRBV6-1 and TRBJ2-7; no clear D. The germline V gene encodes CDR1 MNHNS and CDR2 SASEGT. Trimming stripped 3 bases from V and 7 bases from J, with 7 bases between. The CDR3 spans 11 residues. Here the CDR3 DNA reads TGTGCCAGCAGTGAGGCCAGGGAGCAGTACTTC. Translation: CASSEAREQYF.

The chain employs TRBV25-1 and TRBJ1-3; possibly TRBD1 for D (6 bases). The CDR3 has 13 residues. Germline V gene lookup returns CDR1 MGHDK and CDR2 SYGVNS. Between the trimmed V and J ends, which lost 6 bases and 4 bases, there was a span of 10 bases. The CDR3 coding sequence is TGTGCCAGCAGCACAGGGAGCGGAAACACCATATATTTT. Translation gives CASSTGSGNTIYF. Supplemented by reference TRBV25-1 and TRBJ1-3, the full variable domain reads EADIYQTPRYLVIGTGKKITLECSQTMGHDKMYWYQQDPGMELHLIHYSYGVNSTEKGDLSSESTVSRIRTEHFPLTLESARPSHTSQYLCASSTGSGNTIYFGEGSWLTVV.

In its sample, this clone was seen once. This chain links TRBV6-6 with TRBJ2-5; maybe TRBD2 (5 bases). The CDR3 is 15 residues long. CDR1 is MNHNY, CDR2 SVGAGI, per germline (reference sequence). Trimming left V 5 bases short and J 2 bases short, with 15 bases between. CDR3 sequence (DNA): TGTGCCAGCAGTCTACAACTACCGGGGCAAGAGACCCAGTACTTC. As protein: CASSLQLPGQETQYF.

The count of this clone is one. This chain connects TRBV4-3 to TRBJ1-1; D may be TRBD1 (5 bases). Germline lookup yields CDR1 LGHNA and CDR2 YSLEER. The CDR3 is 17 residues long. V gave up 0 bases and J gave up 1 base, with 15 bases separating them. This chain's CDR3 is CASSQDFGAGRNTEAFF. In DNA form, the CDR3 reads TGCGCCAGCAGCCAAGACTTCGGGGCAGGGCGGAACACTGAAGCTTTCTTT.

This rearrangement joins TRBV10-2 to TRBJ2-7; D is ambiguous. V lost 6 bases, J lost 3 bases, and 9 bases lay in between. Germline V gives CDR1 WSHSY, CDR2 SAAADI. The CDR3 extends over 12 amino acids. The CDR3 protein is CASSKPLYEQYF. Written as DNA, the CDR3 is TGCGCCAGCAGCAAACCTCTCTACGAGCAGTACTTC.

This sequence joins TRBV7-8 and TRBJ1-1; D is unresolved. The V and J ends lost 4 bases and 3 bases respectively, with 9 bases between them. The CDR3 is made up of 13 amino acids. Germline CDR1 and CDR2: SGHVS and FQNEAQ. Here the CDR3 reads CASSSIQYTEAFF. CDR3 nucleotide sequence: TGTGCCAGCAGCTCCATCCAGTACACTGAAGCTTTCTTT.

The J gene is TRBJ1-2, the V gene TRBV5-5; no reliable D call. Trimming pared 0 bases from V and 4 bases from J, leaving 4 bases between. CDR1 is SGHKS, CDR2 YYEKEE, per germline (reference sequence). The CDR3 runs to 12 residues. The CDR3 loop reads CASSLGFYGYTF. The DNA of the CDR3 is TGTGCCAGCAGCTTGGGCTTCTATGGCTACACCTTC.

This chain joins TRBV23-1 and TRBJ2-1, with TRBD1 matching over 7 bases. TRBV23-1 is an ORF for which the function is uncertain. V trimming: 2 bases; J trimming: 5 bases; junction bases outside the gene matches: 15. CDR3 length equals 18 residues. The CDR3 reads CASSQPLPTGTTHNEQFF. CDR3 coding DNA: TGCGCCAGCAGTCAACCTCTCCCGACAGGGACGACACACAATGAGCAGTTCTTC.

J is TRBJ1-5 and V is TRBV6-5; 7 bases map to TRBD1. Germline lookup yields CDR1 MNHEY and CDR2 SVGAGI. CDR3 length: 16 residues. V dropped 4 bases and J dropped 1; count of bases not matched to a gene: 7. This CDR3 is CASSLTGVGSNQPQHF. In nucleotides, the CDR3 is TGTGCCAGCAGTTTAACAGGGGTGGGGAGCAATCAGCCCCAGCATTTT.

The chain has TRBV6-1 and TRBJ2-7; a weak D match, TRBD2 (5 bases). Trimming shortened V by 0 bases and J by 1 base, and 16 bases separated the two germline ends. The CDR3 extends over 17 amino acids. In germline, CDR1 is MNHNS, CDR2 SASEGT. Written as DNA, the CDR3 is TGTGCCAGCAGTGAAGCGCTGGGCCGAGGACTTTCCTACGAGCAGTACTTC. This sequence encodes CASSEALGRGLSYEQYF.

J is TRBJ2-3 and V is TRBV10-1; TRBD2 might be the D (6 bases). V shed 2 bases and J shed 1 base, with 10 bases lying between them. The CDR3 spans 15 residues. Germline assignment: CDR1 WNHNN and CDR2 SYGVQD (reference sequence). CDR3 sequence (DNA): TGCGCCAGCAGTGAGGATAGGGAGGGCACAGATACGCAGTATTTT. Encoded protein: CASSEDREGTDTQYF.

The J gene is TRBJ2-7, the V gene TRBV6-1; D ambiguous. The CDR3 extends over 15 amino acids. CDR1 MNHNS and CDR2 SASEGT come from the germline V gene. V was shortened by 5 bases and J by 6 bases, with 20 bases between the two germline ends. Written as DNA, the CDR3 is TGTGCCAGCAGTCCCTCGGCCGGGCTCCTTTCCGAGCAGTACTTC. Protein: CASSPSAGLLSEQYF.

V usage is TRBV10-3 and J usage is TRBJ2-3; 9 positions match TRBD2. This CDR3 is built from 14 residues. Trimming took 4 bases from V and 4 from J; bases not matched to a gene: 3. CDR1 and CDR2 from the germline V gene are ENHRY and SYGVKD. DNA for the CDR3: TGTGCCATCAGTGGGGGACTAGCCGCAGATACGCAGTATTTT. It codes for CAISGGLAADTQYF.

The chain carries TRBV6-5 and TRBJ1-2; 7 nucleotides align to TRBD1. Germline V gene lookup returns CDR1 MNHEY and CDR2 SVGAGI. V lost 2 bases and J lost 2; bases outside the gene matches: 5. This CDR3 comprises 15 residues. The CDR3 coding sequence is TGTGCCAGCAGTTACGGTTCGACAGGGAACTATGGCTACACCTTC. This sequence encodes CASSYGSTGNYGYTF.

This clone was recorded once. The chain has TRBV4-1 and TRBJ1-3; no reliable D call. Germline V CDR1 and CDR2: MGHRA, YSYEKL. V lost 0 bases, J lost 1 base, and 10 bases lay in between. CDR3 length: 16 residues. The CDR3, as DNA: TGCGCCAGCAGCCAAGAAGTGTGGGGTTCTGGAAACACCATATATTTT. Translated: CASSQEVWGSGNTIYF.

This chain joins TRBV7-9 and TRBJ1-1; D is uncertain. With 1 base removed from V and 4 bases from J, the gap between germline ends came to 10 bases. The V gene's germline CDR1 is SEHNR and CDR2 FQNEAQ (reference sequence). The CDR3 length is 14 residues. CDR3 bases: TGTGCCAGCAGCTTAGAGGTTGAGGGCACTGAAGCTTTCTTT. Its translation is CASSLEVEGTEAFF.

The chain uses TRBV15 and TRBJ2-7; no firm D call. CDR1 LNHNV and CDR2 YYDKDF come from the germline V gene (reference sequence). CDR3 length equals 12 residues. Trimming took 0 bases from V and 4 from J, leaving 4 bases between them. The CDR3 coding sequence is TGTGCCACCAGCAGAGATAGGTACGAGCAGTACTTC. Translation gives CATSRDRYEQYF.

A few counts support this clone. This rearrangement joins TRBV18 to TRBJ1-1; D remains unclear. CDR1 and CDR2 from the germline V gene are KGHSH and LQKENI. V lost 3 bases and J lost 2, with 7 bases in between. The CDR3 loop spans 13 amino acids. The CDR3 bases are TGTGCCAGCTCACCGCTGGAAAACACTGAAGCTTTCTTT. It encodes CASSPLENTEAFF.

This rearrangement joins TRBV4-3 to TRBJ2-5; 7 nucleotides line up with TRBD2. This CDR3 spans 14 amino acids. Trimming cost V 4 bases and J 2 bases; bases outside gene matches: 4. The germline V gene has CDR1 LGHNA and CDR2 YSLEER. CDR3 DNA sequence: TGCGCCAGCAGCCCTCTAGCGGATCAAGAGACCCAGTACTTC. It is translated as CASSPLADQETQYF.

In this sample, this clone turned up once. The chain carries TRBV4-3 and TRBJ2-5; the D gene is possibly TRBD1 (5 bases). The CDR3 is 15 residues long. V lost 1 base to trimming and J lost 3 bases, with 12 bases between them. Germline CDR1 LGHNA, CDR2 YSLEER. The DNA for the CDR3 is TGCGCCAGCAGCCAAGTGTGGGGCTCGGAAGAGACCCAGTACTTC. It is translated as CASSQVWGSEETQYF.

This rearrangement joins TRBV4-3 to TRBJ1-3; D ambiguous. This CDR3 spans 17 amino acids. In germline, CDR1 is LGHNA, CDR2 YSLEER. The V and J ends lost 1 base and 2 bases respectively, with 15 bases between them. The CDR3 nucleotides are TGCGCCAGCAGCCAAGGGCTGGCCAGATTAACTGGAAACACCATATATTTT. Its translation: CASSQGLARLTGNTIYF.

The J gene is TRBJ1-2, the V gene TRBV12-2. TRBV12-2 is a recognized pseudogene. This CDR3 is 12 amino acids long. The DNA for the CDR3 is TGTGCAAGTCGCTTAGGCTACTATGGCTACACCTTC. This codes for CASRLGYYGYTF.

The chain is built from TRBV6-1 and TRBJ1-5; no definite D call. The CDR3 length is 15 residues. The germline V gene encodes CDR1 MNHNS and CDR2 SASEGT. V gave up 5 bases and J gave up 3 bases, with 14 bases separating them. The CDR3, as DNA: TGTGCCAGCAGTCCCCGGGGAGGGAACAATCAGCCCCAGCATTTT. Its protein is CASSPRGGNNQPQHF.

The rearrangement joins TRBV6-6 to TRBJ1-6; 7 bases align to TRBD1. The CDR3 spans 16 residues. Looked up from germline, CDR1 is MNHNY and CDR2 is SVGAGI (reference sequence). The V gene end was trimmed by 6 bases and the J gene end by 5 bases; junction bases not matched to a gene: 10. The CDR3 loop reads CASSALTGVDNSPLHF. As DNA, the CDR3 is TGTGCCAGCAGCGCCCTAACAGGGGTTGATAATTCACCCCTCCACTTT.

The chain is built from TRBV6-5 and TRBJ1-1; D gene unclear. V gave up 5 bases and J gave up 4 bases, with 14 bases separating them. The germline V gene has CDR1 MNHEY and CDR2 SVGAGI. The CDR3 contains 14 residues. DNA for the CDR3: TGTGCCAGCAGTGCGTTCGGCGGAAGCACTGAAGCTTTCTTT. Translated: CASSAFGGSTEAFF.

The chain links TRBV7-9 to TRBJ2-3; D perhaps matches TRBD2 (6 bases). Looked up from germline, CDR1 is SEHNR and CDR2 is FQNEAQ (reference sequence). The V end was cut by 5 bases, the J end by 0 bases, with 18 bases between. This CDR3 has 17 amino acids. The CDR3 DNA reads TGTGCCAGCAGCCAAGCAAGCGGGTCTACTAGCACAGATACGCAGTATTTT. Protein sequence: CASSQASGSTSTDTQYF.

The chain employs TRBV6-5 and TRBJ1-2; weak D call: TRBD1 (5 bases). Per germline, CDR1 MNHEY and CDR2 SVGAGI. V dropped 2 bases and J dropped 6 bases, with 16 bases sitting between them. This CDR3 spans 15 amino acids. The CDR3, as DNA: TGTGCCAGCAGTTACGGCGTCAGGGAGGGGAATGGCTACACCTTC. It translates to CASSYGVREGNGYTF.